Shown below are 24 T cell receptor beta chains from a single sample sequenced in a study of beta chain features in type 1 diabetes. Study observations and caveats: Significant though moderate, a shortening of TCRB CDR3s appeared in all four CD4+ subsets of Type 1 diabetes patients.

Sequencing targeted expressed TCRB transcripts, as all isolated RNA had been reverse transcribed. This table comes from immunoSEQ multiplex PCR, and its TCRdb copy is limited to in-frame clones, with some not included. The sample includes approximately 270,000 clones, 13% to 15% of them seen just once. These TCRs are of unknown antigen specificity. Sequenced: naive CD4+ T cells from blood. The receptor set was obtained from a man aged 25-45 years with type 1 diabetes.

This clone was observed a handful of times. The chain combines TRBV5-1 with TRBJ1-1, with D uncertain. V gave up 4 bases and J gave up 1 base, with 14 bases separating them. This CDR3 comprises 15 residues. Per the germline V gene, CDR1 is SGHRS and CDR2 is YFSETQ. CDR3 nucleotide sequence: TGCGCCAGCAGCCTGGGAAGTGGGAGGAACACTGAAGCTTTCTTT. It translates to CASSLGSGRNTEAFF.

This clone was observed a few times. This chain connects TRBV4-1 to TRBJ2-2, with D maybe TRBD2 (5 bases). Germline V gene sequence: CDR1 MGHRA, CDR2 YSYEKL. The CDR3 extends over 16 amino acids. Trimming shortened V by 3 bases and J by 6 bases, and 17 bases separated the two germline ends. CDR3 sequence (DNA): TGCGCCAGCAGCCACCCATGGGGAGATCCCGCCGGGGAGCTGTTTTTT. Encoded protein: CASSHPWGDPAGELFF.

This clone has only a few counts. Other DNA sequences in the same sample also yield this CDR3. V is TRBV5-1 and J is TRBJ1-2; D remains unclear. CDR3 size: 13 residues. The V end was cut by 0 bases, the J end by 2 bases, with 5 bases between. Germline V gene lookup returns CDR1 SGHRS and CDR2 YFSETQ. In DNA form, the CDR3 reads TGCGCCAGCAGCTTGGGGCAGAACTATGGCTACACCTTC. Its translation: CASSLGQNYGYTF.

This chain connects TRBV6-6 to TRBJ1-5; possible D gene TRBD1, 5 bases. Trimming removed 0 bases from V and 1 base from J, with 10 bases in between. This CDR3 contains 16 residues. From germline, CDR1 is MNHNY and CDR2 SVGAGI (reference sequence). The CDR3 spells CASSYSYRGSNQPQHF. For the CDR3, the DNA is TGTGCCAGCAGTTACTCTTATAGGGGCAGCAATCAGCCCCAGCATTTT.

This clone was counted a few times. The chain couples TRBV9 to TRBJ2-3; TRBD1 agrees at 7 bases. J lost 2 bases, V lost 4 bases, and 7 bases had no gene match. Germline V gene sequence: CDR1 SGDLS, CDR2 YYNGEE. The CDR3 length is 15 residues. The CDR3 DNA reads as TGTGCCAGCAGCCCGGGACAGTTCTTCACAGATACGCAGTATTTT. This gives the protein CASSPGQFFTDTQYF.

V usage is TRBV7-2 and J usage is TRBJ2-2, with a tentative D call TRBD1 (6 bases). V lost 3 bases, J lost 1 base, and 12 bases lay in between. The CDR3 length is 16 residues. Germline V CDR1 and CDR2: SGHTA, FQGNSA. As DNA, the CDR3 is TGTGCCAGCAGCTTGAGGACAGTGCTGAACACCGGGGAGCTGTTTTTT. Translation gives CASSLRTVLNTGELFF.

This clone came up a few times. The V gene is TRBV9, the J gene TRBJ1-3; D call uncertain. The V end was cut by 2 bases, the J end by 4 bases, with 10 bases between. The CDR3 contains 14 residues. Per the germline V gene, CDR1 is SGDLS and CDR2 is YYNGEE. The DNA for the CDR3 is TGTGCCAGCAGCGTGTTCGGGGAGGGAAACACCATATATTTT. It yields the protein CASSVFGEGNTIYF.

CDR3: CASTFSGSQETQYF. DNA of the CDR3: TGTGCCAGCACCTTTAGCGGGAGCCAAGAGACCCAGTACTTC. The chain combines TRBV2 with TRBJ2-5, with TRBD2 identical over 9 bases. The CDR3 has 14 amino acids. V lost 7 bases and J lost 1; bases outside the gene matches: 4. CDR1 and CDR2 (germline): SNHLY, FYNNEI.

This clone has only a few counts. This chain connects TRBV7-9 to TRBJ1-1; D is uncertain. Trimming stripped 5 bases from V and 1 base from J, with 11 bases between. Germline V lookup: CDR1 SEHNR, CDR2 FQNEAQ (reference sequence). The CDR3 extends over 14 amino acids. The CDR3 loop is CASSLGRRNTEAFF. Written as DNA, the CDR3 is TGTGCCAGCAGCCTCGGTCGGAGGAACACTGAAGCTTTCTTT.

This clone turned up a few times. The rearrangement joins TRBV9 to TRBJ2-1; 10 positions match TRBD2. Germline V gives CDR1 SGDLS, CDR2 YYNGEE. CDR3 length: 15 residues. Trimming removed 2 bases from V and 10 bases from J; junction bases left unmatched: 9. In nucleotides, the CDR3 is TGTGCCAGCAGCGTTACGAGCGGGAGGGCCTGGGAGCAGTTCTTC. This gives the protein CASSVTSGRAWEQFF.

In its sample, this clone was seen a few times. J is TRBJ2-2 and V is TRBV30; 9 positions match TRBD2. The V gene end was trimmed by 1 base and the J gene end by 4 bases; junction bases not matched to a gene: 1. Germline loops: CDR1 GTSNPN, CDR2 SVGIG (reference sequence). The CDR3 spans 14 residues. CDR3 DNA sequence: TGTGCCTGGAGTGGACTAGCGGCCACCGGGGAGCTGTTTTTT. It specifies CAWSGLAATGELFF.

The sample holds a few counts of this clone. The V and J genes are TRBV20-1 and TRBJ2-1; TRBD2 is a possible D gene (6 bases). CDR1 DFQATT and CDR2 SNEGSKA come from the germline V gene (reference sequence). The V end lost 3 bases, the J end lost 6 bases, and 6 bases lay between the germline ends. There are 11 residues in the CDR3. In DNA, the CDR3 is TGCAGTGCTAGGACTAGCAATGAGCAGTTCTTC. Its protein product is CSARTSNEQFF.

This clone was detected a few times. V usage is TRBV18 and J usage is TRBJ2-1; 8 bases are a match to TRBD2. V shed 3 bases and J 5 bases; nucleotides not matched to a gene: 6. Germline values: CDR1 KGHSH, CDR2 LQKENI. The CDR3 has 15 residues. Here the CDR3 reads CASSPRTSSHNEQFF. CDR3 nucleotides: TGTGCCAGCTCACCCCGGACTAGCAGCCACAATGAGCAGTTCTTC.

This chain uses TRBV15 with TRBJ2-5; possibly TRBD2 for D (5 bases). The CDR3 sequence is 14 residues long. Germline CDR1 is LNHNV and CDR2 is YYDKDF (reference sequence). Between the trimmed V and J ends, which lost 0 bases and 6 bases, there was a span of 11 bases. The CDR3 DNA reads TGTGCCACCAGCAGAGACCTAGCTGGGAAGACCCAGTACTTC. This gives the protein CATSRDLAGKTQYF.

This clone has a handful of counts. The chain is built from TRBV19 and TRBJ2-3; 8 bases fit TRBD2. In germline, CDR1 is LNHDA, CDR2 SQIVND (reference sequence). This CDR3 has 14 amino acids. Trimming took 5 bases from V and 2 from J; bases not matched to a gene: 3. CDR3 DNA: TGTGCCAGTAGTCGAGCGGGAGACACAGATACGCAGTATTTT. It codes for CASSRAGDTDTQYF. Using reference TRBV19 and TRBJ2-3 for the parts outside the CDR3, the full variable domain is DGGITQSPKYLFRKEGQNVTLSCEQNLNHDAMYWYRQDPGQGLRLIYYSQIVNDFQKGDIAEGYSVSREKKESFPLTVTSAQKNPTAFYLCASSRAGDTDTQYFGPGTRLTVL.

This clone was detected only a few times. V is TRBV9 and J is TRBJ2-5; 10 bases line up with TRBD1. V shed 3 bases, J shed 5 bases, and the junction held 4 bases outside the gene matches. This CDR3 comprises 14 residues. Looked up from germline, CDR1 is SGDLS and CDR2 is YYNGEE. The CDR3 loop is CASSGTGGIETQYF. CDR3 coding DNA: TGTGCCAGCAGCGGGACAGGGGGAATCGAGACCCAGTACTTC.

This clone has only a few counts. The gene calls are TRBV5-4 and TRBJ2-5; 13 nucleotides line up with TRBD2. With V trimmed by 0 bases and J by 1 base, 0 bases remained unmatched. The length of the CDR3 is 16 residues. Looked up from germline, CDR1 is SGHNT and CDR2 is YYREEE (reference sequence). The CDR3 spells CASSLGTSGSQETQYF. DNA of the CDR3: TGTGCCAGCAGCTTGGGGACTAGCGGGAGCCAAGAGACCCAGTACTTC. The variable domain in full, completed from reference TRBV5-4 and TRBJ2-5, reads ETGVTQSPTHLIKTRGQQVTLRCSSQSGHNTVSWYQQALGQGPQFIFQYYREEENGRGNFPPRFSGLQFPNYSSELNVNALELDDSALYLCASSLGTSGSQETQYFGPGTRLLVL.

There are a few counts of this clone. The V gene is TRBV29-1, the J gene TRBJ2-7; 8 bases agree with TRBD2. CDR1 and CDR2 (germline): SQVTM, ANQGSEA. The CDR3 is 15 residues long. With V trimmed by 6 bases and J by 3 bases, 13 bases remained unmatched. The CDR3 sequence: CSVGLIAGRSYEQYF. CDR3 DNA sequence: TGCAGCGTAGGCCTAATAGCGGGGCGAAGCTACGAGCAGTACTTC.

In DNA form, the CDR3 reads TGTGCCAGCGGGACAGGGGGATACAATGAGCAGTTCTTC. It encodes CASGTGGYNEQFF. The V gene is TRBV6-4, the J gene TRBJ2-1, with 11 bases fitting TRBD1. Trimming cost V 8 bases and J 4 bases; bases outside gene matches: 1. Looked up from germline, CDR1 is MRHNA and CDR2 is SNTAGT. This CDR3 is built from 13 residues.

This clone turned up a few times. The V call is TRBV7-2, the J call TRBJ2-4, with 7 bases matching TRBD2. J was trimmed by 7 bases and V by 5 bases; bases with no gene match: 14. The CDR3 is 16 residues long. Germline CDR1 SGHTA, CDR2 FQGNSA. DNA of the CDR3: TGTGCCAGCAGCCTCCCCCCGGGGGGACTCAATAACATTCAGTACTTC. Amino acid sequence: CASSLPPGGLNNIQYF.

V gene TRBV4-3 combines with J gene TRBJ1-1; D ambiguous. This CDR3 is 13 amino acids long. Looked up from germline, CDR1 is LGHNA and CDR2 is YSLEER. V was clipped by 2 bases and J by 4 bases, with 8 bases between them. The CDR3 DNA sequence: TGCGCCAGCAGCCAATTGTCGGGCACTGAAGCTTTCTTT. Its protein is CASSQLSGTEAFF.

The chain is built from TRBV30 and TRBJ1-4, with D maybe TRBD1 (5 bases). Germline CDR1 GTSNPN, CDR2 SVGIG (reference sequence). The CDR3 consists of 14 residues. The V gene lost 3 bases and the J gene lost 6 bases, with 14 bases spanning the gap. The DNA for the CDR3 is TGTGCCTGGAGCGCAAGGGGTCTTGATGAAAAACTGTTTTTT. Amino acids: CAWSARGLDEKLFF.

The rearrangement links TRBV19 to TRBJ2-7, with D perhaps TRBD2 (5 bases). V lost 7 bases, J lost 0 bases, and 16 bases lay in between. Germline CDR1 is LNHDA and CDR2 is SQIVND (reference sequence). There are 15 residues in the CDR3. The DNA of the CDR3 is TGTGCCAGTACCCTCTCTTTGGGGAGCTCCTACGAGCAGTACTTC. Translated: CASTLSLGSSYEQYF. The entire variable domain, with the rest obtained from reference TRBV19 and TRBJ2-7, is as follows: DGGITQSPKYLFRKEGQNVTLSCEQNLNHDAMYWYRQDPGQGLRLIYYSQIVNDFQKGDIAEGYSVSREKKESFPLTVTSAQKNPTAFYLCASTLSLGSSYEQYFGPGTRLTVT.

This chain joins TRBV7-2 and TRBJ2-5; 9 bases are a match to TRBD1. Germline CDR1 and CDR2: SGHTA and FQGNSA. The J segment lost 4 bases and the V segment lost 3 bases, leaving 3 bases of the junction unmatched. CDR3 length equals 14 residues. The DNA for the CDR3 is TGTGCCAGCAGCTTGCGGGACAGGGCAGAGACCCAGTACTTC. Its protein product is CASSLRDRAETQYF.